This T cell receptor beta chain appears in the sequencing data of a study of blood T cell repertoires in COVID-19. About the research overall: Sample material is recorded as cDNA or gDNA derived from T cells, B-cell-depleted T cells, or PBMCs.

Using immunoSEQ multiplex PCR, the repertoire was profiled, and TCRdb retains in-frame clones only, with some absent. The profile shows about 280,000 clones, 90% of them singletons. The CDR3 is 13 residues long. Trimming cost V 8 bases and J 7 bases; bases outside gene matches: 8. Germline assignment: CDR1 MNHEY and CDR2 SMNVEV (reference sequence). Grouping used clinical history reported by participants in a survey and questionnaire. The chain is built from TRBV27 and TRBJ1-1, with 9 bases fitting TRBD1. This TCR came from a woman younger than 35 with acute COVID-19. The material sequenced was PBMCs or T cells enriched from blood (not recorded which). The CDR3 loop is CASPRTGANEAFF. The CDR3 DNA is TGTGCCAGCCCTCGGACAGGGGCAAATGAAGCTTTCTTT.